Shown below are 9 T cell receptor beta chains from a single sample sequenced in a study of T cells in lung cancer brain metastases. The repertoire was sequenced with immunoSEQ multiplex PCR; TCRdb's copy has only in-frame clones and lacks some. The sample consists of a few thousand clones, around nine tenths of them appearing once. The sequencing input was tumor tissue from the primary lung tumor. These receptors all stem from a man between 65 and 85 years old with non-small cell lung cancer.

The chain employs TRBV7-2 and TRBJ2-7; the match to TRBD1 covers 12 bases. Per germline, CDR1 SGHTA and CDR2 FQGNSA. With V trimmed by 5 bases and J by 5 bases, 10 bases remained unmatched. This CDR3 is built from 16 residues. Written as DNA, the CDR3 is TGTGCCAGCAGCCGAACCGGGACAGGGGGCTTCAACGAGCAGTACTTC. Encoded protein: CASSRTGTGGFNEQYF. Full variable domain (outside the CDR3, taken from reference TRBV7-2 and TRBJ2-7): GAGVSQSPSNKVTEKGKDVELRCDPISGHTALYWYRQSLGQGLEFLIYFQGNSAPDKSGLPSDRFSAERTGGSVSTLTIQRTQQEDSAVYLCASSRTGTGGFNEQYFGPGTRLTVT.

The chain employs TRBV6-6 and TRBJ1-2; 8 nucleotides line up with TRBD1. Per the germline V gene, CDR1 is MNHNY and CDR2 is SVGAGI (reference sequence). Trimming took 2 bases from V and 2 from J; bases not matched to a gene: 7. The CDR3 sequence is 16 residues long. The chain's CDR3 is CASSYQDWTGNYGYTF. The CDR3 DNA reads as TGTGCCAGCAGTTACCAAGATTGGACAGGGAACTATGGCTACACCTTC.

J is TRBJ2-7 and V is TRBV5-5; 8 nucleotides line up with TRBD2. Trimming cost V 2 bases and J 4 bases; bases outside gene matches: 11. The CDR3 covers 16 residues. Germline V CDR1 and CDR2: SGHKS, YYEKEE (reference sequence). The CDR3 spells CASSFRGGASLYEQYF. CDR3 nucleotide sequence: TGTGCCAGCAGCTTTCGGGGGGGCGCCTCGCTGTACGAGCAGTACTTC.

The V and J genes are TRBV19 and TRBJ1-2; maybe TRBD1 (5 bases). Germline V lookup: CDR1 LNHDA, CDR2 SQIVND (reference sequence). Trimming cost V 4 bases and J 3 bases, with 12 bases left between them. The CDR3 is 14 amino acids. DNA of the CDR3: TGTGCCAGTAGTAGCCGGGGGTTGCACTATGGCTACACCTTC. Amino acid sequence: CASSSRGLHYGYTF.

The chain links TRBV5-1 to TRBJ1-1; D unclear. V was trimmed by 2 bases and J by 2 bases, leaving 7 bases between them. CDR3 size: 13 residues. Germline V gene data show CDR1 as SGHRS and CDR2 as YFSETQ. The CDR3 DNA follows: TGCGCCAGCAGCTTTCAGCCAAACACTGAAGCTTTCTTT. This sequence encodes CASSFQPNTEAFF.

This chain uses TRBV5-1 with TRBJ1-2; 7 bases are shared with TRBD1. With V trimmed by 4 bases and J by 2 bases, 2 bases remained unmatched. Germline V gene lookup returns CDR1 SGHRS and CDR2 YFSETQ. The CDR3 is 13 amino acids. CDR3: CASSPGQNYGYTF. In DNA, the CDR3 is TGCGCCAGCAGCCCGGGACAGAACTATGGCTACACCTTC.

The chain joins TRBV12-5 to TRBJ1-1; no clear D gene. CDR3 length: 14 amino acids. The V and J ends lost 5 bases and 2 bases respectively, with 12 bases between them. CDR1 and CDR2 (germline): LGHNT, FRNRAP. CDR3 in DNA: TGTGCTAGTGGTATAGGATCCAAAAACACTGAAGCTTTCTTT. This sequence encodes CASGIGSKNTEAFF.

This rearrangement joins TRBV6-6 to TRBJ2-1; perhaps TRBD1 as D (5 bases). V lost 5 bases, J lost 0 bases, and 8 bases lay in between. CDR1 MNHNY and CDR2 SVGAGI come from the germline V gene (reference sequence). The CDR3 sequence is 14 residues long. This CDR3 is CASSDDSSYNEQFF. DNA for the CDR3: TGTGCCAGCAGTGATGACAGCTCCTACAATGAGCAGTTCTTC.

The chain combines TRBV10-3 with TRBJ1-2; no firm D call. V lost 7 bases to trimming and J lost 0 bases, with 9 bases between them. CDR3 length: 13 amino acids. Germline values: CDR1 ENHRY, CDR2 SYGVKD. The CDR3 spells CAIKYASNYGYTF. DNA for the CDR3: TGTGCCATCAAGTACGCTTCTAACTATGGCTACACCTTC.